This record looks at one T cell receptor (beta chain) sequence and its context. Antigen unknown. This specimen comes from a study of shared clonotypes between healthy human individuals. About the research overall: CD4 naive and memory got three plates each, CD8 naive two, CD8 memory one. Study-level points and caveats: Tissue TCR repertoires likely differ from these blood-only repertoires. Between a handful of donors, naive CD4 clonotypes were shared at a level of about 5.3%.

V was trimmed by 1 base and J by 4 bases, leaving 11 bases between them. The CDR3 totals 15 residues. Germline-derived CDR1 and CDR2 are SGHRS and YFSETQ. The deep-level immunoSEQ assay was used. Assay used: immunoSEQ multiplex PCR; TCRdb lists only in-frame clones, some missing. The sample has fewer than 2.5 million clones, roughly 93% seen once. This TCR came from a man aged 18 to 30 in good health. Some clones in this sample may be carry-over from other donors' samples. Sequenced: naive CD4+ T cells from PBMCs. Subset specified: CD45RA+ positively selected. The chain employs TRBV5-1 and TRBJ2-2; D is ambiguous. CDR3 sequence: CASSLTPASTGELFF. The CDR3 DNA reads TGCGCCAGCAGCTTGACACCAGCGAGCACCGGGGAGCTGTTTTTT.